A single sample gave rise to the 9 T cell receptor beta chains below, sequenced in a study of T cell repertoires in aging, cancer and after chemotherapy. TCR beta rearrangements were amplified from peripheral blood genomic DNA. A mixed TRB-A/B primer pool amplified rearranged TRB by multiplex touch-down PCR. TCRdb recomputed calls from the multiplex PCR reads with MiXCR, one row per CDR3 protein. Among approximately 2,300 distinct CDR3 sequences listed, 30% to 40% were seen once. Sequencing used blood. These receptors all stem from a human donor with a solid tumor.

The rearrangement joins TRBV7-6 to TRBJ2-3; D call uncertain. Germline V CDR1 and CDR2: SGHVS, FNYEAQ. CDR3 length: 12 residues. Deletions cut 5 bases from V and 3 bases from J, with 6 bases between. This CDR3 is CASSRPTDTQYF. As DNA, the CDR3 is TGTGCCAGCAGCCGCCCTACAGATACGCAGTATTTT.

The V and J genes are TRBV6-5 and TRBJ2-5; 11 nucleotides align to TRBD2. V dropped 6 bases and J dropped 4; count of bases not matched to a gene: 4. The germline V gene encodes CDR1 MNHEY and CDR2 SVGAGI. The CDR3 totals 14 residues. The CDR3 DNA reads TGTGCCAGCAGACCCCTAGCGGGAGGAGAGACCCAGTACTTC. It encodes CASRPLAGGETQYF.

This clonotype was seen only a few times. The rearrangement links TRBV5-6 to TRBJ1-2, with TRBD1 matching 10 bases. Losses at the gene ends were 4 bases for V and 7 bases for J; bases not matched to a gene: 7. There are 14 residues in the CDR3. CDR1 SGHDT and CDR2 YYEEEE come from the germline V gene. CDR3 nucleotide sequence: TGTGCCAGCAGCCCAAGACAGGGGGCCTTTGGCTACACCTTC. This sequence encodes CASSPRQGAFGYTF.

The J gene is TRBJ1-1, the V gene TRBV12-3 or TRBV12-4; 9 bases agree with TRBD1. V lost 2 bases and J lost 6; bases outside the gene matches: 7. The CDR3 has 15 residues. The chain's CDR3 is CASSLRGTGKAEAFF. CDR3 bases: TGTGCCAGCAGTTTAAGGGGGACAGGGAAGGCTGAAGCTTTCTTT.

V usage is TRBV18 and J usage is TRBJ2-7; D may be TRBD1 (7 bases). Trimming took 3 bases from V and 0 from J, leaving 21 bases between them. The CDR3 contains 18 residues. Germline assignment: CDR1 KGHSH and CDR2 LQKENI. The CDR3 bases are TGTGCCAGCTCACCTCGGGGATCGACAGGGAGGAGCTCCTACGAGCAGTACTTC. As protein: CASSPRGSTGRSSYEQYF.

By frequency in the sample, this clonotype is medium-sized (0.01 to 0.1%). V and J are TRBV11-1 and TRBJ2-3; perhaps TRBD2 as D (5 bases). Germline CDR1 reads SGHAT; CDR2 reads FQDESV (reference sequence). Trimming removed 3 bases at V and 0 bases at J, with 13 bases between. The CDR3 consists of 16 residues. The chain's CDR3 is CASSFGVASSTDTQYF. CDR3 sequence (DNA): TGTGCCAGCAGCTTCGGGGTAGCGTCAAGCACAGATACGCAGTATTTT.

This clonotype rates as medium-sized (0.01 to 0.1%). The chain has TRBV29-1 and TRBJ1-5; the D gene is possibly TRBD1 (6 bases). Germline V gene data show CDR1 as SQVTM and CDR2 as ANQGSEA. CDR3 size: 15 residues. V was cut by 4 bases and J by 2 bases, with 15 bases left in between. The CDR3 sequence: CSVGEGVIGNQPQHF. The CDR3 DNA reads TGCAGCGTTGGGGAGGGGGTAATTGGCAATCAGCCCCAGCATTTT.

Details on this clonotype: At one end the junction does not follow the germline gene, possibly because of a read error. This chain connects TRBV19 to TRBJ2-2; D possibly corresponds to TRBD1 (5 bases). Germline assignment: CDR1 LNHDA and CDR2 SQIVND (reference sequence). The CDR3 sequence is 17 residues long. The CDR3 DNA follows: TGCGCCAGCAGCCAAGATCCGGCAGGGCCGAACACCGGGGAGCTGTTTTTT. Translation: CASSQDPAGPNTGELFF.

The chain joins TRBV20-1 to TRBJ1-1; perhaps TRBD1 as D (5 bases). The CDR3 is 13 amino acids. Between the trimmed V and J ends, which lost 2 bases and 4 bases, there was a span of 11 bases. CDR1 is DFQATT, CDR2 SNEGSKA, per germline (reference sequence). This CDR3 reads CSARLGLSTEAFF. The CDR3 DNA follows: TGCAGTGCTAGACTGGGGCTAAGCACTGAAGCTTTCTTT.